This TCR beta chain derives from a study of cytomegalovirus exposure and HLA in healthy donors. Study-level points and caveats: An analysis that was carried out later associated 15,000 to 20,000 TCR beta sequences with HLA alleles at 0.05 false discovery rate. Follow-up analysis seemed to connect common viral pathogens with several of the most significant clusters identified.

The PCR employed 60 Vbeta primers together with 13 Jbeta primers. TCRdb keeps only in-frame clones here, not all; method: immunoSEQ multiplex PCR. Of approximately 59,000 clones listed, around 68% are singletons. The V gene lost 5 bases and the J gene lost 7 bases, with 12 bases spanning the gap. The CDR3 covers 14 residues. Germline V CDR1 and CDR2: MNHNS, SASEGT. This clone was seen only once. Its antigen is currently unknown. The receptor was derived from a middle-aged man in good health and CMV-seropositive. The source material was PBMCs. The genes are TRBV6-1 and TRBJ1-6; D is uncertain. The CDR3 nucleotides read TGTGCCAGCAGTAAAAAGGGAGTGAATTCACCCCTCCACTTT. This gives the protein CASSKKGVNSPLHF.